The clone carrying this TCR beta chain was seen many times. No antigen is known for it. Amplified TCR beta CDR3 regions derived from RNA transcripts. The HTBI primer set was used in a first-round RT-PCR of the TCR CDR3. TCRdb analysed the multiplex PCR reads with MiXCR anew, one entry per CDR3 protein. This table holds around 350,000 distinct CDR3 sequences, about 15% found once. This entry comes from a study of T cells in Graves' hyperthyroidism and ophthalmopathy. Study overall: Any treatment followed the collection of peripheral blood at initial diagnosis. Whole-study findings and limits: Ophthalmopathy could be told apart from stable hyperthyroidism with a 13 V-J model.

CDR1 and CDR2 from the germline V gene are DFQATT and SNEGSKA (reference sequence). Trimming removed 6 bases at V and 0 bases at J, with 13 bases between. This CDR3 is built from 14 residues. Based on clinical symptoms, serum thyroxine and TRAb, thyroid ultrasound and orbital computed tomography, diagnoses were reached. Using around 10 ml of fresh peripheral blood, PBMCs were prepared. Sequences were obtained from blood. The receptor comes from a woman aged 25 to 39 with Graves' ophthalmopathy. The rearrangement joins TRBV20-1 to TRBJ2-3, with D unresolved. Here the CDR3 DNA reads TGCAGTGCCAGGAACTCATCTAGCACAGATACGCAGTATTTT. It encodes CSARNSSSTDTQYF.